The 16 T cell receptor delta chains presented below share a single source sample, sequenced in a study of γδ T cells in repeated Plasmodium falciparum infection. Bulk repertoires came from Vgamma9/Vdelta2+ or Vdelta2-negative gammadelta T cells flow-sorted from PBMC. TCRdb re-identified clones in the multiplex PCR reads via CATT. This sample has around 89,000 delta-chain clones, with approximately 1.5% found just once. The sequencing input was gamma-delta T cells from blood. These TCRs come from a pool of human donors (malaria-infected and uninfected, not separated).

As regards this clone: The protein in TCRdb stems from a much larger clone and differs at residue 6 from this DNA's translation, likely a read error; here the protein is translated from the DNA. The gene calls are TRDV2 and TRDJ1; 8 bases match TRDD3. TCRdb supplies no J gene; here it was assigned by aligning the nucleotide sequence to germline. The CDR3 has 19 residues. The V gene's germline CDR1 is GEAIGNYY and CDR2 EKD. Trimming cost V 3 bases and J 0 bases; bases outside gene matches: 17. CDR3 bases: TGTGCCTGTGACGAACAGGGGGATAAGAAACGCCCTAACACCGATAAACTCATCTTT. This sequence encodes CACDEQGDKKRPNTDKLIF.

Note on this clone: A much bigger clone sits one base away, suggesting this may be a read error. CDR3 amino acids: CACDTGFFSTDKFIF. In nucleotides, the CDR3 is TGTGCCTGTGACACGGGATTCTTCTCCACCGATAAATTCATCTTT. V and J are TRDV2 and TRDJ1, with a weak D call TRDD3 (5 bases). The CDR3 runs to 15 residues. Per germline, CDR1 GEAIGNYY and CDR2 EKD.

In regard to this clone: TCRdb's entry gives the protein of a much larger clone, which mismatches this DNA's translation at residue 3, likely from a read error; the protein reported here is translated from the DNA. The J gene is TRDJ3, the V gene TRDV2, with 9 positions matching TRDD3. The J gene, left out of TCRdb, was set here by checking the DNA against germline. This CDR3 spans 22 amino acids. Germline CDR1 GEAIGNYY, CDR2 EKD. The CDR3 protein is CARDTAGYGGIPGSWDTRQMFF. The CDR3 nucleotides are TGTGCCCGTGACACGGCAGGATACGGGGGGATACCGGGCTCCTGGGACACCCGACAGATGTTTTTC.

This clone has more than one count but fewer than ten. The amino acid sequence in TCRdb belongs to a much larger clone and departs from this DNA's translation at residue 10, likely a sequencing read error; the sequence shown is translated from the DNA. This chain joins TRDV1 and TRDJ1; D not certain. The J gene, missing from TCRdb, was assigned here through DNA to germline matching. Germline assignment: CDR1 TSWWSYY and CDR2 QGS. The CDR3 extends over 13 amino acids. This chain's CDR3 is CALVSLESDELIF. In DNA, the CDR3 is TGTGCTCTCGTTTCCCTCGAATCCGATGAACTCATCTTT.

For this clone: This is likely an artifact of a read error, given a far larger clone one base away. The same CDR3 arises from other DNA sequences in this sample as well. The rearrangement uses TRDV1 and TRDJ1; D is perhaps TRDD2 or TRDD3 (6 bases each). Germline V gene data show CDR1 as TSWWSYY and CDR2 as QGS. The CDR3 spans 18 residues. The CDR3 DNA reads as TGTGCCCTTGGGGAACGGAGATTCCTAGGGACCGGGGGGAATAAACTCATCTTT. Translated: CALGERRFLGTGGNKLIF.

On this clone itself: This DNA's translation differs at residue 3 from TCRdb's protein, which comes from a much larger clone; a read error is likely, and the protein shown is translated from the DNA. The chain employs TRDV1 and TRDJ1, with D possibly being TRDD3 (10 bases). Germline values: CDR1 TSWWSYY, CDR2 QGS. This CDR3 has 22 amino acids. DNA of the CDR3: TGTGCTCCTGGGGACGTGCCTTCCTACTTTGTTGGGGGATACCCGTACACCGATAAACTCATCTTT. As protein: CAPGDVPSYFVGGYPYTDKLIF.

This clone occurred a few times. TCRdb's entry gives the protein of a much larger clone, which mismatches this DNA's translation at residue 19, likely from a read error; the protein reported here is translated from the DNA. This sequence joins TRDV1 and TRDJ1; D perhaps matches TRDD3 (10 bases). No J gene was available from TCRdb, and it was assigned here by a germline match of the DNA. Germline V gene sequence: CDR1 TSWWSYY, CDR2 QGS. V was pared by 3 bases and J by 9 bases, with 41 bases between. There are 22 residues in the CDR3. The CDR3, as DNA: TGTGCTCTTGGGGATCCGAGCCTTCCTACGTACTGGGGGATTAGAATTTCCCCCCAACTCATCTTT. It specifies CALGDPSLPTYWGIRISPQLIF.

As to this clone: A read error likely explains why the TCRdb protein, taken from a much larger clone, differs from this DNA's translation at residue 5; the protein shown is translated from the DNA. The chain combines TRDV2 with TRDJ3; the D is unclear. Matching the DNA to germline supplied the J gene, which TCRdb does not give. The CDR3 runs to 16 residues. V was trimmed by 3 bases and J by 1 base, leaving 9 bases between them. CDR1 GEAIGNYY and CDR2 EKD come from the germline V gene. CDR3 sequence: CACDAPGSWDTRQMFF. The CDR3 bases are TGTGCCTGTGACGCACCAGGATCCTGGGACACCCGACAGATGTTTTTC.

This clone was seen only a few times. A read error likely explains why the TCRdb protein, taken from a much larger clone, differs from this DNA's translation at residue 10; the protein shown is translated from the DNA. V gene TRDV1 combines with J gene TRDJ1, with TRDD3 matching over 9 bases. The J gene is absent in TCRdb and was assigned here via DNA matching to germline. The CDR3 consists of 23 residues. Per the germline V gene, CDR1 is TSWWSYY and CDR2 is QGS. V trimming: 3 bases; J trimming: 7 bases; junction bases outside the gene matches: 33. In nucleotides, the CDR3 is TGTGCTCTTGGGGAGCCCGCGAGAAACCGTCGGGGTTGGGGGATAAAGGGGTCCGGTAAACTCATCTTT. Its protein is CALGEPARNRRGWGIKGSGKLIF.

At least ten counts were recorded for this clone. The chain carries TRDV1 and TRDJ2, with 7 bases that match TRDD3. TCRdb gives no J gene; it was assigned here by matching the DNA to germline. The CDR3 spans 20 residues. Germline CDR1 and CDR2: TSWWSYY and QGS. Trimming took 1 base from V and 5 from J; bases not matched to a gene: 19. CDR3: CALGERARSPLGIRTAQLFF. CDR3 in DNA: TGTGCTCTTGGGGAACGGGCCCGTTCTCCACTGGGGATTCGAACAGCACAACTCTTCTTT.

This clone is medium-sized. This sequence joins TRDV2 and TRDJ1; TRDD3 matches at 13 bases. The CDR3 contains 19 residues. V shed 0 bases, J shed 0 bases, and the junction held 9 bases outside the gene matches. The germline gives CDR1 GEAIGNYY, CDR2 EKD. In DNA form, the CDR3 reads TGTGCCTGTGACACCTTAGTACTGGGGGATACGCGGGACACCGATAAACTCATCTTT. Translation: CACDTLVLGDTRDTDKLIF.

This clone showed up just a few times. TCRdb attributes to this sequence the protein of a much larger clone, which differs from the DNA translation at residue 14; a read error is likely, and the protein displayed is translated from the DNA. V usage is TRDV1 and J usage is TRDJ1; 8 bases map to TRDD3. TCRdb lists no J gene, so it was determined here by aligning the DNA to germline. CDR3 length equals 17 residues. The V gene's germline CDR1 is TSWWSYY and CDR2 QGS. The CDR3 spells CALKKGSWGKYTDELIF. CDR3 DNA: TGTGCTCTTAAGAAAGGTAGCTGGGGGAAGTACACCGATGAACTCATCTTT.

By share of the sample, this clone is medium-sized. This CDR3 reads CACDLLGVTAQLFF. The CDR3 DNA reads TGTGCCTGTGACTTACTGGGGGTTACAGCACAACTCTTCTTT. The V call is TRDV2, the J call TRDJ2; 8 nucleotides align to TRDD3. With 3 bases clipped from V and 5 bases from J, the junction kept 4 bases outside the gene matches. This CDR3 is 14 amino acids long. Germline CDR1 reads GEAIGNYY; CDR2 reads EKD.

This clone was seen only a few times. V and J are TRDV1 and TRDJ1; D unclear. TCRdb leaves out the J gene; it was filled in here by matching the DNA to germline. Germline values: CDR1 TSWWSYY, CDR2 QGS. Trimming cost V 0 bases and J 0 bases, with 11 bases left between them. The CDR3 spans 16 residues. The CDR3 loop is CALGELMSLYTDKLIF. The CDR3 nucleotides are TGTGCTCTTGGGGAACTTATGTCCCTGTACACCGATAAACTCATCTTT.

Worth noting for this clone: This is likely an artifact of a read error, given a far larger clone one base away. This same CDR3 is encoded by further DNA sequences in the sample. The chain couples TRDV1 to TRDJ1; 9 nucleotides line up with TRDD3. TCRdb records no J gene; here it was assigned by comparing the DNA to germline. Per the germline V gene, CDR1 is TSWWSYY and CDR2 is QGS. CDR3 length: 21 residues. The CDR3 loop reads CALGGTFENPYWGTYTDKLIF. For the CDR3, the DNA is TGTGCTCTCGGGGGAACCTTCGAAAACCCCTACTGGGGGACTTACACCGATAAACTCATCTTT.

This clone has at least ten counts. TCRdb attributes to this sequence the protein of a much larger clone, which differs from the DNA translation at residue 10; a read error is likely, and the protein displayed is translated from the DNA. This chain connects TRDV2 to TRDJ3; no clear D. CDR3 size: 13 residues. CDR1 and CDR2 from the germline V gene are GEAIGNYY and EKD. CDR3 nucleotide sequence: TGTGCCTGTGACACCTGGGACACCCGACGGATGTTTTTC. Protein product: CACDTWDTRRMFF.